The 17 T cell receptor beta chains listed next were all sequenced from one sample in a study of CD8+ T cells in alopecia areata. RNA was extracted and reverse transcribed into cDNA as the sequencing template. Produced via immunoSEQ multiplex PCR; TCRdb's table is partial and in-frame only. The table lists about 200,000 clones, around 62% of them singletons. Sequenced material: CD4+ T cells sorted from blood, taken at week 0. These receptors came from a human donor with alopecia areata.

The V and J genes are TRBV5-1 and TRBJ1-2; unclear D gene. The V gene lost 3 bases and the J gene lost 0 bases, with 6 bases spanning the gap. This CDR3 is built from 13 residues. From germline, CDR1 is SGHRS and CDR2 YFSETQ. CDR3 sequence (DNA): TGCGCCAGCAGCTCCGAAACTAACTATGGCTACACCTTC. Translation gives CASSSETNYGYTF. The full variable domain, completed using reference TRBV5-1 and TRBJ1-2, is KAGVTQTPRYLIKTRGQQVTLSCSPISGHRSVSWYQQTPGQGLQFLFEYFSETQRNKGNFPGRFSGRQFSNSRSEMNVSTLELGDSALYLCASSSETNYGYTFGSGTRLTVV.

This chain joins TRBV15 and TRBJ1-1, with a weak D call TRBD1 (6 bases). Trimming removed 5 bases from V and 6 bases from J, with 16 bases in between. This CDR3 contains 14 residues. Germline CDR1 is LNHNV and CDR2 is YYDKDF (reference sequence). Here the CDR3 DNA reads TGTGCCACCAGCCGCATCCTGGGACAAGCTGAAGCTTTCTTT. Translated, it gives CATSRILGQAEAFF.

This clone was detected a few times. DNA of the CDR3: TGTGCCAGCTCACCATTTCCAGCGGGGGCCAACAATGAGCAGTTCTTC. The encoded protein is CASSPFPAGANNEQFF. The chain couples TRBV18 to TRBJ2-1; 8 bases map to TRBD2. The V segment lost 2 bases and the J segment 5 bases; nucleotides outside the gene matches: 8. Germline V gene sequence: CDR1 KGHSH, CDR2 LQKENI. There are 16 residues in the CDR3.

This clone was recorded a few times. Here the CDR3 DNA reads TGCAGCGGAGACCTGTTTGGTACGCAGTATTTT. It codes for CSGDLFGTQYF. The chain carries TRBV29-1 and TRBJ2-3, with D hard to call. Germline-derived CDR1 and CDR2 are SQVTM and ANQGSEA. Trimming left V 7 bases short and J 8 bases short, with 13 bases between. CDR3 length equals 11 residues.

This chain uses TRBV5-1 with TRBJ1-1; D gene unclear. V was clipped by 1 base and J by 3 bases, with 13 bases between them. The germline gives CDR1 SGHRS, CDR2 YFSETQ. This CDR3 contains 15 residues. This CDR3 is CASSLFVGRDTEAFF. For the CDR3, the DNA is TGCGCCAGCAGCTTGTTTGTTGGTCGTGACACTGAAGCTTTCTTT.

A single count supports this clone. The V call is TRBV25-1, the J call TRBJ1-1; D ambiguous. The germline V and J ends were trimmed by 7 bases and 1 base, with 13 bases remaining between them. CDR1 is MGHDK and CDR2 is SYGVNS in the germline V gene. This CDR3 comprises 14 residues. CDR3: CASIPPGRNTEAFF. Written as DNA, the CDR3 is TGTGCCAGCATCCCCCCCGGGAGGAACACTGAAGCTTTCTTT. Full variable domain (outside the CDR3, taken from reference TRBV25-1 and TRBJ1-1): EADIYQTPRYLVIGTGKKITLECSQTMGHDKMYWYQQDPGMELHLIHYSYGVNSTEKGDLSSESTVSRIRTEHFPLTLESARPSHTSQYLCASIPPGRNTEAFFGQGTRLTVV.

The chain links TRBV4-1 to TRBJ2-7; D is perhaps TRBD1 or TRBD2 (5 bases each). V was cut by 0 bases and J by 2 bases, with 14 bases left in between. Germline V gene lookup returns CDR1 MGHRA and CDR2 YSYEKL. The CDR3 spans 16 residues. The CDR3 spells CASSQEKRGVTYEQYF. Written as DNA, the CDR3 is TGCGCCAGCAGCCAAGAAAAGCGAGGGGTCACCTACGAGCAGTACTTC.

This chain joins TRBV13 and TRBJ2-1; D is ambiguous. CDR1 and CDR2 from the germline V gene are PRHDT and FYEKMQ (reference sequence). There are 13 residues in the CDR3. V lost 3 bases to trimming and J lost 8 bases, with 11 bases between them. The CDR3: CASSFDPSDEQFF. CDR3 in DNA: TGTGCCAGCAGCTTCGACCCGAGCGATGAGCAGTTCTTC.

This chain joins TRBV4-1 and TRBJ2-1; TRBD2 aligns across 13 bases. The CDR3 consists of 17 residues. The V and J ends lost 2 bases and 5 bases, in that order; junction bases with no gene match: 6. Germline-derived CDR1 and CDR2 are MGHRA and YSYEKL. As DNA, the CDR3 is TGCGCCAGCAGCCAACCGACTAGCGGGAGGTTTAACAATGAGCAGTTCTTC. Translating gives CASSQPTSGRFNNEQFF.

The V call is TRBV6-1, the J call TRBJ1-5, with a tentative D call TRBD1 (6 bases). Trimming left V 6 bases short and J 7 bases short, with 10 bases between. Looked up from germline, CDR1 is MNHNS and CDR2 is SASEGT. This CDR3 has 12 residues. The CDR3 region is CASSTGNQPQHF. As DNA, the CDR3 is TGTGCCAGCAGCACAGGGAACCAGCCCCAGCATTTT.

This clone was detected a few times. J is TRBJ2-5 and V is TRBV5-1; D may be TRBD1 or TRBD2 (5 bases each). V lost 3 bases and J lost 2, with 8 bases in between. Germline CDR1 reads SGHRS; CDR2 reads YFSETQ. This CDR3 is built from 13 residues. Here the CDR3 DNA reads TGCGCCAGCAGCTGGGACGATCAAGAGACCCAGTACTTC. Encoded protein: CASSWDDQETQYF.

CDR3: CASSQGTPGGMRGGYTF. CDR3 DNA sequence: TGCGCCAGCAGCCAAGGGACCCCGGGAGGAATGCGCGGAGGCTACACCTTC. The genes are TRBV4-1 and TRBJ1-2; no clear D gene. The CDR3 extends over 17 amino acids. Germline-derived CDR1 and CDR2 are MGHRA and YSYEKL. The V gene lost 1 base and the J gene lost 8 bases, with 23 bases spanning the gap.

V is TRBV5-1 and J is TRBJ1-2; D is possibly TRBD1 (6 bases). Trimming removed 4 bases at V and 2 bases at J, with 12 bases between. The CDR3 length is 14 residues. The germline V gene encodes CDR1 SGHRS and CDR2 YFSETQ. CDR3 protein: CASSGGTLNYGYTF. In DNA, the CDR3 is TGCGCCAGCAGCGGTGGGACACTCAACTATGGCTACACCTTC.

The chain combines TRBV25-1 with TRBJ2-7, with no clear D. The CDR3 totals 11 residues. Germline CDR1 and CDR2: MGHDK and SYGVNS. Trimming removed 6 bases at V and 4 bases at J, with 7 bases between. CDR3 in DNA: TGTGCCAGCAGCGACCTGTACGAGCAGTACTTC. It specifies CASSDLYEQYF.

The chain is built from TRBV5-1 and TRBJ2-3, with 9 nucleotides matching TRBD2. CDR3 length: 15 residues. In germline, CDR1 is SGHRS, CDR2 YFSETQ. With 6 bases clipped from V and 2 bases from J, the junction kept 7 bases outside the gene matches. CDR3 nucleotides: TGCGCCAGCAATGCGGGAGGGCCCCTCACAGATACGCAGTATTTT. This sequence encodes CASNAGGPLTDTQYF.

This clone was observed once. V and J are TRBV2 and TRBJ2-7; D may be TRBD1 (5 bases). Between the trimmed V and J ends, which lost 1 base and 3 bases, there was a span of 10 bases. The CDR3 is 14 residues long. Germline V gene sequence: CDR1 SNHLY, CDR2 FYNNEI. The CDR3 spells CASSEVAGNYEQYF. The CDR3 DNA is TGTGCCAGCAGTGAAGTGGCAGGGAACTACGAGCAGTACTTC.

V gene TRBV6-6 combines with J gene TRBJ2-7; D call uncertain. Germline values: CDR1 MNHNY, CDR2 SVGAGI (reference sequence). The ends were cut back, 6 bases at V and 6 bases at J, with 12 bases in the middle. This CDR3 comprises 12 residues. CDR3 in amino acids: CASSQMRAEQYF. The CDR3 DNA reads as TGTGCCAGCAGCCAAATGAGAGCCGAGCAGTACTTC.